These 30 T cell receptor beta chains share one sample of origin, sequenced in a study of graft-versus-host responses after intestinal transplantation. The data were produced by immunoSEQ multiplex PCR, yet TCRdb's version contains in-frame clones alone and is incomplete. The data hold under 130,000 clones, with 93% observed a single time. These receptors lack a known antigen. This material consisted of unstimulated CD8+ T cells sorted from spleen or lymph node cells, taken before intestinal transplant. The receptors originated from a human donor who received an intestinal transplant.

The table lists this clone with a count of one. The V gene is TRBV5-4, the J gene TRBJ2-1; weak D call: TRBD1 (5 bases). The germline CDR1 and CDR2 sequences are SGHNT and YYREEE (reference sequence). Trimming took 3 bases from V and 12 from J, leaving 16 bases between them. The CDR3 extends over 13 amino acids. The CDR3 region is CASSSLGWQGQFF. The CDR3 DNA follows: TGTGCCAGCAGCTCCCTTGGTTGGCAGGGGCAGTTCTTC.

V is TRBV27 and J is TRBJ2-7; D remains ambiguous. The V gene's germline CDR1 is MNHEY and CDR2 SMNVEV (reference sequence). This CDR3 comprises 11 residues. Trimming pared 8 bases from V and 1 base from J, leaving 6 bases between. CDR3 nucleotides: TGTGCCAGCGGGTCTTCCTACGAGCAGTACTTC. Translating it yields CASGSSYEQYF.

The chain recombines TRBV9 with TRBJ1-1; TRBD1 agrees at 9 bases. V lost 3 bases, J lost 3 bases, and 9 bases stayed unmatched. CDR1 and CDR2 from the germline V gene are SGDLS and YYNGEE. The CDR3 consists of 16 residues. For the CDR3, the DNA is TGTGCCAGCAGCGCTGGACAGGGGAGTTATGACACTGAAGCTTTCTTT. Protein product: CASSAGQGSYDTEAFF. Supplemented by reference TRBV9 and TRBJ1-1, the full variable domain reads DSGVTQTPKHLITATGQRVTLRCSPRSGDLSVYWYQQSLDQGLQFLIQYYNGEERAKGNILERFSAQQFPDLHSELNLSSLELGDSALYFCASSAGQGSYDTEAFFGQGTRLTVV.

A remark on this clone: Distinct nucleotide sequences in the sample also encode this CDR3. V gene TRBV6-5 combines with J gene TRBJ1-5; weak D call: TRBD1 (5 bases). This CDR3 has 13 amino acids. The germline V gene has CDR1 MNHEY and CDR2 SVGAGI. V lost 6 bases to trimming and J lost 4 bases, with 10 bases between them. Here the CDR3 DNA reads TGTGCCAGCAGCCCGGGACCTAATCAGCCCCAGCATTTT. Translating gives CASSPGPNQPQHF.

The J gene is TRBJ2-1, the V gene TRBV2, with a possible D match to TRBD2 (7 bases). V dropped 1 base and J dropped 2 bases, with 9 bases sitting between them. This CDR3 is 15 amino acids long. Germline-derived CDR1 and CDR2 are SNHLY and FYNNEI. The CDR3 protein is CASSEGGGPYNEQFF. The CDR3 nucleotides read TGTGCCAGCAGTGAAGGGGGGGGGCCCTACAATGAGCAGTTCTTC. The full variable domain, its missing parts supplied by reference TRBV2 and TRBJ2-1, is EPEVTQTPSHQVTQMGQEVILRCVPISNHLYFYWYRQILGQKVEFLVSFYNNEISEKSEIFDDQFSVERPDGSNFTLKIRSTKLEDSAMYFCASSEGGGPYNEQFFGPGTRLTVL.

The genes are TRBV29-1 and TRBJ2-1, with 10 bases lining up with TRBD2. The CDR3 covers 16 residues. CDR1 SQVTM and CDR2 ANQGSEA come from the germline V gene. With 6 bases clipped from V and 0 bases from J, the junction kept 8 bases outside the gene matches. CDR3 sequence: CSVAGTSVSSYNEQFF. In nucleotides, the CDR3 is TGCAGCGTGGCCGGGACTAGCGTTAGCTCCTACAATGAGCAGTTCTTC.

V gene TRBV9 combines with J gene TRBJ2-5, with 13 bases lining up with TRBD2. The DNA end is more similar to TRBJ2-7, so the J call may be wrong. The CDR3 extends over 14 amino acids. The germline CDR1 and CDR2 sequences are SGDLS and YYNGEE. The DNA of the CDR3 is TGTGCCAGCAGCCCGGGACTAGCGGGGCGCGAGCAGTACTTC. As protein: CASSPGLAGREQYF.

The sample holds one count of this clone. The V and J genes are TRBV19 and TRBJ1-1; 7 bases fit TRBD1. Germline trimming cut 10 bases from V and 5 bases from J; bases unmatched to any gene: 7. The germline CDR1 and CDR2 sequences are LNHDA and SQIVND (reference sequence). The CDR3 sequence is 12 residues long. CDR3 bases: TGTGCCACCCAGACAGGGATGACTGAAGCTTTCTTT. Protein: CATQTGMTEAFF.

J is TRBJ1-1 and V is TRBV5-6, with 10 positions matching TRBD1. The trim removed 4 bases at V and 4 bases at J, leaving 7 bases unmatched. The CDR3 extends over 15 amino acids. CDR1 and CDR2 from the germline V gene are SGHDT and YYEEEE. The CDR3 region is CASSVAGTGVTEAFF. The CDR3 bases are TGTGCCAGCAGCGTAGCCGGGACAGGGGTCACTGAAGCTTTCTTT.

The CDR3 is CASSQGDRGLEDTQYF. Written as DNA, the CDR3 is TGTGCCAGCAGCCAAGGGGACAGGGGGCTTGAAGATACGCAGTATTTT. The chain is built from TRBV4-2 and TRBJ2-3, with 12 nucleotides matching TRBD1. The CDR3 is 16 residues long. Germline CDR1 LGHNA, CDR2 YNFKEQ. The junction had 4 bases not matched to a gene; V was cut back by 1 base and J by 5 bases.

V and J are TRBV11-2 and TRBJ2-5; TRBD2 matches 7 bases. The CDR3 runs 16 residues. The V segment lost 1 base and the J segment 2 bases; nucleotides outside the gene matches: 7. Germline assignment: CDR1 SGHAT and CDR2 FQNNGV. The CDR3 DNA sequence: TGTGCCAGCAGCTTAGTCGGTGCGGGGGTACAAGAGACCCAGTACTTC. Its protein is CASSLVGAGVQETQYF.

The gene calls are TRBV5-1 and TRBJ1-1, with 10 nucleotides matching TRBD1. The V and J ends lost 4 bases and 4 bases, in that order; junction bases with no gene match: 13. The CDR3 totals 17 residues. Germline CDR1 is SGHRS and CDR2 is YFSETQ. The CDR3 reads CASSPGQGGLSGTEAFF. In DNA form, the CDR3 reads TGCGCCAGCAGCCCAGGACAGGGGGGTCTGTCTGGCACTGAAGCTTTCTTT.

The chain recombines TRBV14 with TRBJ2-3, with D unresolved. Trimming cost V 5 bases and J 6 bases, with 9 bases left between them. The germline V gene encodes CDR1 SGHDN and CDR2 FVKESK. The CDR3 extends over 12 amino acids. As DNA, the CDR3 is TGTGCCAGCAGCTATAAAGGTGATACGCAGTATTTT. It is translated as CASSYKGDTQYF.

The gene calls are TRBV11-2 and TRBJ2-7; possible D gene TRBD1, 6 bases. Germline CDR1 and CDR2: SGHAT and FQNNGV. Trimming pared 5 bases from V and 3 bases from J, leaving 17 bases between. This CDR3 has 15 residues. CDR3 sequence (DNA): TGTGCCAGCAGCGCCGGGACACAGGATTACTACGAGCAGTACTTC. Translating gives CASSAGTQDYYEQYF.

The chain is built from TRBV6-5 and TRBJ1-3; no clear D gene. This CDR3 spans 15 amino acids. CDR1 and CDR2 from the germline V gene are MNHEY and SVGAGI. The V end lost 0 bases, the J end lost 1 base, and 7 bases lay between the germline ends. The CDR3 loop reads CASSYSAGSGNTIYF. For the CDR3, the DNA is TGTGCCAGCAGTTACTCGGCTGGGTCTGGAAACACCATATATTTT.

The chain combines TRBV27 with TRBJ1-5; D is perhaps TRBD1 (6 bases). The CDR3 has 14 amino acids. With 4 bases removed from V and 8 bases from J, the gap between germline ends came to 15 bases. Germline V gene lookup returns CDR1 MNHEY and CDR2 SMNVEV (reference sequence). CDR3 DNA: TGTGCCAGCAGTTCGGTCGGGGGCGCGGAGCCCCAGCATTTT. Its translation: CASSSVGGAEPQHF.

This chain uses TRBV11-2 with TRBJ2-3; D is possibly TRBD1 or TRBD2 (5 bases each). The V gene lost 3 bases and the J gene lost 4 bases, with 11 bases spanning the gap. This CDR3 contains 14 residues. Per germline, CDR1 SGHAT and CDR2 FQNNGV. In DNA form, the CDR3 reads TGTGCCAGCAGCTTGGCTTGGGACCCAGATACGCAGTATTTT. As protein: CASSLAWDPDTQYF.

The J gene is TRBJ1-2, the V gene TRBV5-4; 10 bases match TRBD1. V lost 0 bases and J lost 6; bases outside the gene matches: 5. Germline V gene data show CDR1 as SGHNT and CDR2 as YYREEE (reference sequence). The CDR3 has 15 residues. In DNA form, the CDR3 reads TGTGCCAGCAGCTTGGGTCGGGACAGGGGTAATGGCTACACCTTC. Its protein product is CASSLGRDRGNGYTF.

The chain links TRBV7-9 to TRBJ2-1; 9 bases map to TRBD1. The CDR3 totals 14 residues. V lost 6 bases to trimming and J lost 5 bases; unmatched junction nucleotides: 5. CDR1 is SEHNR and CDR2 is FQNEAQ in the germline V gene (reference sequence). The CDR3 coding sequence is TGTGCCAGCAGACCAGACAGGGGGAACAATGAGCAGTTCTTC. Its translation is CASRPDRGNNEQFF.

The chain recombines TRBV11-2 with TRBJ2-1, with TRBD2 matching over 13 bases. The CDR3 totals 16 residues. Germline lookup yields CDR1 SGHAT and CDR2 FQNNGV. Germline trimming cut 1 base from V and 8 bases from J; bases unmatched to any gene: 5. The CDR3 here is CASSLARLAGGYEQFF. DNA of the CDR3: TGTGCCAGCAGCTTAGCCCGACTAGCGGGGGGTTATGAGCAGTTCTTC. Based on the CDR3 plus reference TRBV11-2 and TRBJ2-1, the full variable domain is EAGVAQSPRYKIIEKRQSVAFWCNPISGHATLYWYQQILGQGPKLLIQFQNNGVVDDSQLPKDRFSAERLKGVDSTLKIQPAKLEDSAVYLCASSLARLAGGYEQFFGPGTRLTVL.

This clone was observed once. The chain recombines TRBV4-1 with TRBJ2-1; unclear D gene. The V gene lost 2 bases and the J gene lost 9 bases, with 11 bases spanning the gap. This CDR3 contains 13 residues. The germline V gene encodes CDR1 MGHRA and CDR2 YSYEKL. The CDR3 here is CASSQQLSFEQFF. In DNA form, the CDR3 reads TGCGCCAGCAGCCAACAACTTAGTTTTGAGCAGTTCTTC.

This clone was picked up one time. The V call is TRBV30, the J call TRBJ2-2; 7 bases match TRBD2. CDR1 GTSNPN and CDR2 SVGIG come from the germline V gene (reference sequence). The CDR3 sequence is 13 residues long. Trimming took 2 bases from V and 5 from J; bases not matched to a gene: 2. The CDR3 sequence is CAWSWGGTGELFF. The CDR3 DNA follows: TGTGCCTGGAGTTGGGGGGGGACCGGGGAGCTGTTTTTT.

The chain links TRBV7-8 to TRBJ2-1; D possibly corresponds to TRBD1 (6 bases). Trimming removed 1 base at V and 1 base at J, with 8 bases between. Germline CDR1 reads SGHVS; CDR2 reads FQNEAQ. The CDR3 is 15 amino acids. The CDR3 DNA follows: TGTGCCAGCAGCTTAGGGGGGCCGTCCTACAATGAGCAGTTCTTC. It codes for CASSLGGPSYNEQFF. Full variable domain (outside the CDR3, taken from reference TRBV7-8 and TRBJ2-1): GAGVSQSPRYKVAKRGQDVALRCDPISGHVSLFWYQQALGQGPEFLTYFQNEAQLDKSGLPSDRFFAERPEGSVSTLKIQRTQQEDSAVYLCASSLGGPSYNEQFFGPGTRLTVL.

The chain joins TRBV19 to TRBJ1-1; a weak D match, TRBD1 (5 bases). Germline V gives CDR1 LNHDA, CDR2 SQIVND (reference sequence). Trimming took off 2 bases at V and 2 bases at J, with 12 bases between the two ends. The CDR3 runs to 15 residues. The CDR3 loop reads CASSITGAANTEAFF. The CDR3 nucleotides read TGTGCCAGTAGTATAACCGGGGCCGCTAACACTGAAGCTTTCTTT.

The CDR3: CASSSTAVLNTGELFF. The DNA of the CDR3 is TGTGCCAGCAGCTCGACAGCTGTCTTGAACACCGGGGAGCTGTTTTTT. The J gene is TRBJ2-2, the V gene TRBV7-9; TRBD1 might be the D (5 bases). V dropped 4 bases and J dropped 1 base, with 13 bases sitting between them. CDR1 is SEHNR, CDR2 FQNEAQ, per germline (reference sequence). The CDR3 runs to 16 residues.

The chain combines TRBV29-1 with TRBJ2-3, with 8 positions matching TRBD2. Germline CDR1 reads SQVTM; CDR2 reads ANQGSEA. Unmatched junction bases numbered 6, after V lost 2 bases and J lost 14 bases. The CDR3 is 11 residues long. The CDR3 sequence: CSVESSGGAYF. The DNA of the CDR3 is TGCAGCGTTGAATCGTCGGGGGGGGCGTATTTT.

The chain joins TRBV7-3 to TRBJ2-3, with D possibly TRBD2 on 6 matching bases. V was shortened by 2 bases and J by 0 bases, with 12 bases between the two germline ends. This CDR3 comprises 16 residues. Looked up from germline, CDR1 is SGHTA and CDR2 is FQGTGA. CDR3: CASSLGPSDSTDTQYF. The CDR3 DNA reads as TGTGCCAGCAGCTTAGGCCCTAGCGACAGCACAGATACGCAGTATTTT.

V usage is TRBV27 and J usage is TRBJ2-7; D not certain. V lost 4 bases and J 3 bases, leaving 19 bases between the germline ends. Germline lookup yields CDR1 MNHEY and CDR2 SMNVEV (reference sequence). The CDR3 covers 16 residues. The CDR3 DNA sequence: TGTGCCAGCAGTTCCATGCTTCACCGACCTTTCTACGAGCAGTACTTC. This translates into CASSSMLHRPFYEQYF.

The rearrangement links TRBV2 to TRBJ2-7, with 11 bases lining up with TRBD1. From germline, CDR1 is SNHLY and CDR2 FYNNEI. The CDR3 is 17 residues long. The junction had 14 bases not matched to a gene; V was cut back by 6 bases and J by 4 bases. In nucleotides, the CDR3 is TGTGCCAGCAGCCTGAACGCCCGGGACAGGGGGATATACGAGCAGTACTTC. This encodes CASSLNARDRGIYEQYF.

This chain links TRBV19 with TRBJ1-5, with TRBD1 as a possible D gene (5 bases). Germline CDR1 is LNHDA and CDR2 is SQIVND (reference sequence). Trimming stripped 5 bases from V and 4 bases from J, with 12 bases between. The CDR3 length is 14 residues. The CDR3 coding sequence is TGTGCCAGTAGTGCCGGGGGTCCAAATCAGCCCCAGCATTTT. Its translation: CASSAGGPNQPQHF.